These 5 T cell receptor beta chains share one sample of origin, sequenced in a study of spatial heterogeneity in lung cancer. Study-wide points: One measure, the expanded intratumoral alpha and beta TCR count, tracked tumor mutation counts.

What these receptors recognize is not known. Time point: sample taken at primary tumor resection. Using its own MiXCR run on the 5' RACE reads, TCRdb lists one record per CDR3 protein. Here the sample spans approximately 1,600 distinct CDR3 sequences, roughly a fifth being singletons. This specimen was lung tumor tissue, taken at surgery. Every receptor here comes from a male donor with early-stage non-small cell lung cancer.

By sample fraction, this clonotype is medium-sized (0.01 to 0.1%). One end of the junction fails to match germline, which may point to a read error. The CDR3 is CASSSTGGDGEQFF. For the CDR3, the DNA is TGTGCTAGCAGCAGTACAGGGGGCGATGGTGAGCAGTTCTTC. V is TRBV7-7 and J is TRBJ2-1; TRBD1 matches at 9 bases. In germline, CDR1 is SSHAT, CDR2 FNYEAQ (reference sequence). The CDR3 has 14 amino acids.

In its sample, this clonotype was seen a few times. This rearrangement joins TRBV28 to TRBJ1-1; D unclear. V gave up 1 base and J gave up 1 base, with 10 bases separating them. The V gene's germline CDR1 is MDHEN and CDR2 SYDVKM. The CDR3 length is 15 residues. Here the CDR3 reads CASSLSVEGNTEAFF. CDR3 in DNA: TGTGCCAGCAGTTTATCGGTAGAGGGGAACACTGAAGCTTTCTTT.

By share, this clonotype ranks as medium-sized (0.01 to 0.1%). The chain combines TRBV20-1 with TRBJ1-5; D gene ambiguous. The CDR3 has 15 residues. Germline V gene sequence: CDR1 DFQATT, CDR2 SNEGSKA (reference sequence). V was trimmed by 0 bases and J by 0 bases, leaving 9 bases between them. The CDR3: CSARDRRSSNQPQHF. In DNA, the CDR3 is TGCAGTGCTAGAGATCGGAGGTCTAGCAATCAGCCCCAGCATTTT.

This clonotype qualifies as large. V gene TRBV28 combines with J gene TRBJ2-1; D gene ambiguous. V was shortened by 2 bases and J by 7 bases, with 18 bases between the two germline ends. Germline V gene data show CDR1 as MDHEN and CDR2 as SYDVKM. The CDR3 has 16 residues. The CDR3 coding sequence is TGTGCCAGCAGTTTAGTGATAGGGAATGTAATGAATGAGCAGTTCTTC. Its translation: CASSLVIGNVMNEQFF.

Only one count was recorded for this clonotype. This chain uses TRBV7-8 with TRBJ1-2; D is unclear. Germline assignment: CDR1 SGHVS and CDR2 FQNEAQ. V gave up 2 bases and J gave up 4 bases, with 11 bases separating them. This CDR3 contains 14 residues. CDR3 sequence reads: CASSLTRNSYGYTF. The CDR3 region has the DNA TGTGCCAGCAGCTTAACTCGAAACAGCTATGGCTACACCTTC. The complete variable domain, with remaining parts taken from reference TRBV7-8 and TRBJ1-2, reads GAGVSQSPRYKVAKRGQDVALRCDPISGHVSLFWYQQALGQGPEFLTYFQNEAQLDKSGLPSDRFFAERPEGSVSTLKIQRTQQEDSAVYLCASSLTRNSYGYTFGSGTRLTVV.